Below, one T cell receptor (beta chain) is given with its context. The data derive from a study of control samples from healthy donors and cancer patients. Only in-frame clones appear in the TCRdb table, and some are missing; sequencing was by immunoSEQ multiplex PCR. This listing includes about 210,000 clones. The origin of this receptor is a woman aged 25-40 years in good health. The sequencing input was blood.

CDR3 in amino acids: CASSQEGFSYNSPLHF. For the CDR3, the DNA is TGCGCCAGCAGCCAAGAGGGGTTCTCCTATAATTCACCCCTCCACTTT. The gene calls are TRBV4-1 and TRBJ1-6; D uncertain. Trimming removed 0 bases from V and 0 bases from J, with 6 bases in between. The germline gives CDR1 MGHRA, CDR2 YSYEKL. The CDR3 loop spans 16 amino acids.